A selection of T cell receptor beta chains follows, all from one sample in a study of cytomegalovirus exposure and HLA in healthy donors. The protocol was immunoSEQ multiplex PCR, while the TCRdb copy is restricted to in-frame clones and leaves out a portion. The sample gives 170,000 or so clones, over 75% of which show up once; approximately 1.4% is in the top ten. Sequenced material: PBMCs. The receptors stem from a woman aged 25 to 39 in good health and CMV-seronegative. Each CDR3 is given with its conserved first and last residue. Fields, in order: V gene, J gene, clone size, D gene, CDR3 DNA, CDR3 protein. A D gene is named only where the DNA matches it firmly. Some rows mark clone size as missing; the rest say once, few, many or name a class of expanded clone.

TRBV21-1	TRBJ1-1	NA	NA	TGTGCCAGCGGGCCTCAGGGGAGGAACACTGAAGCTTTCTTT	CASGPQGRNTEAFF
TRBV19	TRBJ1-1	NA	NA	TGTGCCAGTAGTATTCAGATCGGGGTGAGCACTGAAGCTTTCTTT	CASSIQIGVSTEAFF
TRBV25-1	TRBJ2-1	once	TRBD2	TGTGCCAGCAGTAACGCCGGGGGGAGCTCCTACAATGAGCAGTTCTTC	CASSNAGGSSYNEQFF
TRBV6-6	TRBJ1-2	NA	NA	TGTGCCAGCAGTTACATCGGGGGGGCTTGGGGCTACACCTTC	CASSYIGGAWGYTF
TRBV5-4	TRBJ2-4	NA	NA	TGTGCCAGCAGCTTGTTACCCGGACAGCGAGACATTCAGTACTTC	CASSLLPGQRDIQYF
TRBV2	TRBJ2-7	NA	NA	TGTGCCAGCAAGTTGACAGCGTTTCTGGACGAGCAGTACTTC	CASKLTAFLDEQYF
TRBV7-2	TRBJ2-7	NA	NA	TGTGCCAGCAGCCAGGACTCCTACGAGCAGTACTTC	CASSQDSYEQYF
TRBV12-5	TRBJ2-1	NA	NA	TGTGCTAGTGGTTTGTCACAGGGTCCCCTCAACAATGAGCAGTTCTTC	CASGLSQGPLNNEQFF
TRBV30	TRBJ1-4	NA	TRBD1	TGTGCCTGCCAACAGGGGTCGGTAAAACTGTTTTTT	CACQQGSVKLFF
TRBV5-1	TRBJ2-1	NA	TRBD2	TGCGCCAGCAGCCCTGGACTAGCGGGGTCTTTGGGTGAGCAGTTCTTC	CASSPGLAGSLGEQFF
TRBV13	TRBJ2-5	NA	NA	TGTGCCAGCAGCTCGGACGGGGATAACCAGTACTTC	CASSSDGDNQYF
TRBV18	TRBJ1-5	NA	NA	TGTGCCAGCTCACCGTATGGCGGTCAGCCCCAGCATTTT	CASSPYGGQPQHF
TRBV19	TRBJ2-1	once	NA	TGTGCCAGTAGTATAGTAAGGGCCGGACTTTATGGGAATGAGCAGTTCTTC	CASSIVRAGLYGNEQFF
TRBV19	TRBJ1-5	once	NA	TGTGCCAGTAGTATAACAGGGAACGGTCAGCCCCAGCATTTT	CASSITGNGQPQHF
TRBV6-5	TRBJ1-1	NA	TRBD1	TGTGCCAGCAGCCGGGGGACAGACGAAGCTTTCTTT	CASSRGTDEAFF
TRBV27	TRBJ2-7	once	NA	TGTGCCAGCAGTCCCCAGGAGGGTTACGAGCAGTACTTC	CASSPQEGYEQYF
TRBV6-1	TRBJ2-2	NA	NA	TGTGCCAGCAGGGAGAAAATGAACACCGGGGAGCTGTTTTTT	CASREKMNTGELFF
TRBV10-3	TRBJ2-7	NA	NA	TGTGCCATTACCTCAGGGTTTCTTTCCTACGAGCAGTACTTC	CAITSGFLSYEQYF
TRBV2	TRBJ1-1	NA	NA	TGTGCCAGCAGTGAAGCGCTTCGGGGAAGGACTGAAGCTTTCTTT	CASSEALRGRTEAFF
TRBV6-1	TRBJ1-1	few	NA	TGTGCCAGCACTATTAATCGGGGAAGCCGATATGAAGCTTTCTTT	CASTINRGSRYEAFF
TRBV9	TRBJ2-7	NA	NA	TGTGCCAGCAGCGGTCAGGGGGGTTCGGGTGAGCAGTACTTC	CASSGQGGSGEQYF
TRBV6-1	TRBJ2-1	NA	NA	TGTGCCAGCAGGTTTATCGGGGTCTACAATGAGCAGTTCTTC	CASRFIGVYNEQFF
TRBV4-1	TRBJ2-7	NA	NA	TGCGCCAGCAGCCAAGATCCCGTGGGACTCTACGAGCAGTACTTC	CASSQDPVGLYEQYF
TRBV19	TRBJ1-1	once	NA	TGTGCCAGTAGTATAGTCGGCGGGGGGAACACTGAAGCTTTCTTT	CASSIVGGGNTEAFF
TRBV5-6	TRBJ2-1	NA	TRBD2	TGTGCCAGCAGCTTAGACAGCGGGGGGGCGTATGAGCAGTTCTTC	CASSLDSGGAYEQFF
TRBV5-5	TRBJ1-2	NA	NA	TGTGCCAGCAGCCTCAACTATGGCTACACCTTC	CASSLNYGYTF